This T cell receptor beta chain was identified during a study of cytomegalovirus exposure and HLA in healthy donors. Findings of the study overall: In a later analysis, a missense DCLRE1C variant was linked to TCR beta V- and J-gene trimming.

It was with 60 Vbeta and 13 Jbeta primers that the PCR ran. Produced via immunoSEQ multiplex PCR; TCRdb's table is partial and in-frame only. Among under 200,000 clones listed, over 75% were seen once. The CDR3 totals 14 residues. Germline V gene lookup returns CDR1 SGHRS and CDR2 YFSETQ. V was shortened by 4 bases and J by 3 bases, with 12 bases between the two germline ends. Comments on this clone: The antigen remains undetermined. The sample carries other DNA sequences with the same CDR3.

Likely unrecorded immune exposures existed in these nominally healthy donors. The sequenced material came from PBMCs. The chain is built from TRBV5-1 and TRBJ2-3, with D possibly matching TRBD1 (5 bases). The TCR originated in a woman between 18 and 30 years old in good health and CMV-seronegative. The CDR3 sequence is CASSVGQGTDTQYF. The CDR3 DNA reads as TGCGCCAGCAGCGTCGGGCAGGGTACAGATACGCAGTATTTT. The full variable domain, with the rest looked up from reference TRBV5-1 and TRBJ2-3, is KAGVTQTPRYLIKTRGQQVTLSCSPISGHRSVSWYQQTPGQGLQFLFEYFSETQRNKGNFPGRFSGRQFSNSRSEMNVSTLELGDSALYLCASSVGQGTDTQYFGPGTRLTVL.